Each of the 29 T cell receptor beta chains below was sequenced from the same sample in a study of identical twins. A single record per CDR3 protein comes from TCRdb applying MiXCR to the 5' RACE reads. The sample has a few hundred thousand distinct CDR3 sequences; just under 10% are singletons. The data were also submitted as part of a second study, on yellow fever vaccine responses in identical twins.

The sequencing sample was made of PBMCs. The receptors stem from a woman aged 18-29 years in good health.

This clonotype appeared many times. The chain uses TRBV29-1 and TRBJ2-5; TRBD1 aligns across 9 bases. Per germline, CDR1 SQVTM and CDR2 ANQGSEA. This CDR3 region has 16 residues. Trimming cost V 2 bases and J 4 bases; bases outside gene matches: 11. CDR3 sequence: CSVEWGTGKFIETQYF. In DNA form, the CDR3 reads TGCAGCGTTGAATGGGGGACAGGGAAGTTTATAGAGACCCAGTACTTC.

This clonotype showed up just a few times. V and J are TRBV14 and TRBJ1-1, with 7 nucleotides matching TRBD1. The germline V gene has CDR1 SGHDN and CDR2 FVKESK. The J segment lost 5 bases and the V segment lost 0 bases, leaving 6 bases of the junction unmatched. The CDR3 extends over 15 amino acids. This chain's CDR3 is CASSQDLGGWTEAFF. Written as DNA, the CDR3 is TGTGCCAGCAGCCAAGACCTAGGGGGCTGGACTGAAGCTTTCTTT.

This clonotype has only a few counts. This sequence joins TRBV14 and TRBJ2-7; possible D gene TRBD1, 6 bases. The germline CDR1 and CDR2 sequences are SGHDN and FVKESK. This CDR3 region has 15 residues. Trimming removed 4 bases at V and 1 base at J, with 14 bases between. As DNA, the CDR3 is TGTGCCAGCAGCCGCTGGACAGAGAATTCCTACGAGCAGTACTTC. Protein sequence: CASSRWTENSYEQYF.

The chain is built from TRBV6-4 and TRBJ2-6, with D maybe TRBD2 (6 bases). The CDR3 contains 17 residues. Trimming pared 5 bases from V and 4 bases from J, leaving 18 bases between. CDR1 is MRHNA, CDR2 SNTAGT, per germline. In nucleotides, the CDR3 is TGTGCCAGCAGTCGCACAGGCGGGGCGCTCGGGGCCAACGTCCTGACTTTC. This gives the protein CASSRTGGALGANVLTF.

This clonotype appeared many times. The chain has TRBV10-3 and TRBJ2-1; 10 bases line up with TRBD2. The CDR3 contains 15 residues. Losses at the gene ends were 3 bases for V and 6 bases for J; bases not matched to a gene: 5. CDR1 ENHRY and CDR2 SYGVKD come from the germline V gene. The CDR3 spells CAISDYSGGSNEQFF. CDR3 sequence (DNA): TGTGCCATCAGTGATTATAGCGGGGGGTCCAATGAGCAGTTCTTC.

This clonotype was seen repeatedly, ten times or more. The chain is built from TRBV4-1 and TRBJ1-4, with D hard to call. Trimming left V 6 bases short and J 7 bases short, with 12 bases between. Germline CDR1 reads MGHRA; CDR2 reads YSYEKL. CDR3 length equals 13 residues. DNA for the CDR3: TGCGCCAGCAGTACTGAAAGGCGTGAAAAACTGTTTTTT. Translated: CASSTERREKLFF.

This clonotype turned up a few times. The chain links TRBV7-3 to TRBJ2-2, with 8 bases matching TRBD2. The CDR3 covers 16 residues. Germline assignment: CDR1 SGHTA and CDR2 FQGTGA. The junction had 7 bases not matched to a gene; V was cut back by 1 base and J by 6 bases. The CDR3 DNA sequence: TGTGCCAGCAGCTTAATACGGGGGGGCCGGTCCGGGGAGCTGTTTTTT. Translated: CASSLIRGGRSGELFF.

This clonotype appeared many times. The chain uses TRBV20-1 and TRBJ1-2; 9 positions match TRBD1. The V gene's germline CDR1 is DFQATT and CDR2 SNEGSKA (reference sequence). Trimming took 4 bases from V and 2 from J; bases not matched to a gene: 2. CDR3 size: 13 residues. CDR3 in amino acids: CSATGQGNYGYTF. The CDR3 region has the DNA TGCAGTGCTACCGGACAGGGGAACTATGGCTACACCTTC.

This clonotype was found many times. The V and J genes are TRBV29-1 and TRBJ2-3, with D uncertain. Trimming removed 6 bases at V and 3 bases at J, with 7 bases between. This CDR3 has 11 amino acids. Germline lookup yields CDR1 SQVTM and CDR2 ANQGSEA. Here the CDR3 reads CSVDYTDTQYF. CDR3 coding DNA: TGCAGCGTCGATTATACAGATACGCAGTATTTT.

The genes are TRBV20-1 and TRBJ2-2, with TRBD2 identical over 9 bases. Germline values: CDR1 DFQATT, CDR2 SNEGSKA (reference sequence). The CDR3 is 17 amino acids. Trimming removed 1 base from V and 4 bases from J; junction bases left unmatched: 10. Here the CDR3 reads CSARVRAGGPGTGELFF. The CDR3 coding sequence is TGCAGTGCTAGAGTACGCGCGGGGGGGCCCGGCACCGGGGAGCTGTTTTTT.

The CDR3 DNA is TGCAGTGCTAGAGCCAGAGAGGGGGTGTACAAGCAGTACTTC. It codes for CSARAREGVYKQYF. The chain uses TRBV20-1 and TRBJ2-7; D might be TRBD1 (6 bases). Germline CDR1 is DFQATT and CDR2 is SNEGSKA (reference sequence). This CDR3 has 14 residues. Trimming pared 1 base from V and 8 bases from J, leaving 18 bases between.

The rearrangement joins TRBV4-3 to TRBJ2-2; 8 bases align to TRBD2. The CDR3 runs to 16 residues. The ends lost 0 bases at V and 7 bases at J; junction bases unmatched: 7. Germline-derived CDR1 and CDR2 are LGHNA and YSLEER. CDR3 protein: CASSQESLAGFGELFF. CDR3 bases: TGCGCCAGCAGCCAAGAATCGCTAGCGGGCTTCGGGGAGCTGTTTTTT.

This clonotype was observed many times. The chain combines TRBV29-1 with TRBJ2-7, with TRBD1 identical over 10 bases. The CDR3 is 13 amino acids. V lost 4 bases and J lost 5; bases outside the gene matches: 5. Germline CDR1 is SQVTM and CDR2 is ANQGSEA. Written as DNA, the CDR3 is TGCAGCGTTGGACAGGGGGCGTTCAACGAGCAGTACTTC. Translated: CSVGQGAFNEQYF.

This clonotype was observed at least ten times. This chain uses TRBV29-1 with TRBJ2-1; possibly TRBD1 for D (6 bases). There are 17 residues in the CDR3. CDR1 and CDR2 (germline): SQVTM, ANQGSEA. The germline V and J ends were trimmed by 0 bases and 7 bases, with 22 bases remaining between them. In DNA, the CDR3 is TGCAGCGTTGAAGATGTCGAAACCGGGACAACTATTAATGAGCAGTTCTTC. It is translated as CSVEDVETGTTINEQFF.

This clonotype showed up many times. CDR3 protein: CASSEDRSSKTVQYF. The DNA for the CDR3 is TGCGCCAGCAGCGAGGACAGGTCTAGCAAAACAGTTCAGTACTTC. The chain employs TRBV5-1 and TRBJ2-4, with 7 bases aligning to TRBD1. Germline V gene lookup returns CDR1 SGHRS and CDR2 YFSETQ. J lost 11 bases, V lost 4 bases, and 15 bases had no gene match. This CDR3 has 15 residues.

This clonotype was found many times. The rearrangement uses TRBV6-1 and TRBJ2-5, with TRBD2 matching over 7 bases. The CDR3 consists of 15 residues. The V gene end was trimmed by 5 bases and the J gene end by 1 base; junction bases not matched to a gene: 7. CDR1 MNHNS and CDR2 SASEGT come from the germline V gene. The CDR3 coding sequence is TGTGCCAGCAGTCCTCGGCGGGAGCTCCAAGAGACCCAGTACTTC. It is translated as CASSPRRELQETQYF.

This clonotype appeared a few times. The chain carries TRBV6-1 and TRBJ2-7; TRBD1 matches 7 bases. This CDR3 has 18 amino acids. CDR1 is MNHNS and CDR2 is SASEGT in the germline V gene. With V trimmed by 0 bases and J by 2 bases, 13 bases remained unmatched. CDR3 sequence reads: CASSEAKKTGRGAYEQYF. In DNA, the CDR3 is TGTGCCAGCAGTGAAGCAAAGAAGACAGGGAGAGGGGCCTACGAGCAGTACTTC.

The chain employs TRBV10-3 and TRBJ2-3, with 7 bases fitting TRBD2. Trimming took 7 bases from V and 4 from J; bases not matched to a gene: 5. The CDR3 sequence is 13 residues long. Germline CDR1 reads ENHRY; CDR2 reads SYGVKD. The DNA of the CDR3 is TGTGCCATCATGGGCGGGAGAGCAGATACGCAGTATTTT. The encoded protein is CAIMGGRADTQYF.

The chain carries TRBV6-2 or TRBV6-3 and TRBJ2-3; maybe TRBD2 (6 bases). Trimming took off 6 bases at V and 1 base at J, with 11 bases between the two ends. Germline V gene data show CDR1 as MNHEY and CDR2 as SVGEGT. The CDR3 is 14 amino acids. CDR3: CASRRLGGTDTQYF. The CDR3 coding sequence is TGTGCCAGCAGGAGACTAGGGGGCACAGATACGCAGTATTTT.

There are a few counts of this clonotype. The chain employs TRBV20-1 and TRBJ1-4; a possible D gene is TRBD1 (6 bases). V was clipped by 3 bases and J by 6 bases, with 20 bases between them. Germline V CDR1 and CDR2: DFQATT, SNEGSKA (reference sequence). The CDR3 has 16 residues. This CDR3 reads CSARRATGSRDEKLFF. The CDR3 DNA is TGCAGTGCTAGGAGGGCGACAGGTTCGAGGGATGAAAAACTGTTTTTT.

As for this clonotype: One end of the junction is discordant with germline, which a read error may explain. The chain carries TRBV4-1 and TRBJ2-2; D gene unclear. The germline V gene has CDR1 MGHRA and CDR2 YSYEKL. The CDR3 extends over 16 amino acids. The CDR3 loop reads CASSQDQAAYTAELFF. The DNA of the CDR3 is TGCGCCAGCAGCCAAGATCAGGCAGCTTACACCGCGGAGCTGTTTTTT.

The V and J genes are TRBV9 and TRBJ2-2; D gene ambiguous. This CDR3 spans 13 amino acids. Germline V gene data show CDR1 as SGDLS and CDR2 as YYNGEE. V was trimmed by 0 bases and J by 9 bases, leaving 9 bases between them. The CDR3 coding sequence is TGTGCCAGCAGCGTAGATGGCCACCGGGAGCTGTTTTTT. Protein product: CASSVDGHRELFF.

In this sample, this clonotype turned up many times. The chain links TRBV20-1 to TRBJ2-7; 10 bases align to TRBD2. After removal of 2 bases from V and 4 bases from J, the junction contained 2 bases not matched to a gene. Germline CDR1 and CDR2: DFQATT and SNEGSKA (reference sequence). The CDR3 consists of 13 residues. For the CDR3, the DNA is TGCAGTGCTAGAAGGACTAGCGGATACGAGCAGTACTTC. This encodes CSARRTSGYEQYF.

The chain employs TRBV12-3 or TRBV12-4 and TRBJ2-7; 8 bases align to TRBD1. The CDR3 length is 13 residues. With V trimmed by 3 bases and J by 5 bases, 3 bases remained unmatched. The DNA of the CDR3 is TGTGCCAGCAGTTTTCTCAGGGGGCACGAGCAGTACTTC. Translated: CASSFLRGHEQYF.

This clonotype was counted only a few times. V is TRBV7-3 and J is TRBJ2-3, with a tentative D call TRBD2 (5 bases). The CDR3 sequence is 13 residues long. Looked up from germline, CDR1 is SGHTA and CDR2 is FQGTGA. Trimming shortened V by 5 bases and J by 4 bases, and 10 bases separated the two germline ends. The CDR3 DNA is TGTGCCAGCAGCGATATGAGGGCAGATACGCAGTATTTT. This codes for CASSDMRADTQYF. Using reference TRBV7-3 and TRBJ2-3 for the parts outside the CDR3, the full variable domain is GAGVSQTPSNKVTEKGKYVELRCDPISGHTALYWYRQSLGQGPEFLIYFQGTGAADDSGLPNDRFFAVRPEGSVSTLKIQRTERGDSAVYLCASSDMRADTQYFGPGTRLTVL.

J is TRBJ2-4 and V is TRBV6-5; TRBD2 aligns across 8 bases. The J segment lost 9 bases and the V segment lost 0 bases, leaving 10 bases of the junction unmatched. The germline gives CDR1 MNHEY, CDR2 SVGAGI. The CDR3 runs to 16 residues. In nucleotides, the CDR3 is TGTGCCAGCAGTTACTCCCCCCCTAGCGGGTACGGCATTCAGTACTTC. This translates into CASSYSPPSGYGIQYF.

This chain uses TRBV5-1 with TRBJ2-1; no definite D call. V was clipped by 4 bases and J by 7 bases, with 15 bases between them. This CDR3 is 14 amino acids long. The germline CDR1 and CDR2 sequences are SGHRS and YFSETQ. The CDR3 nucleotides are TGCGCCAGCAGCCTAGACGTGGGTAGGAATGAGCAGTTCTTC. This translates into CASSLDVGRNEQFF.

V and J are TRBV7-9 and TRBJ2-7; 8 bases map to TRBD2. CDR1 is SEHNR, CDR2 FQNEAQ, per germline (reference sequence). J gave up 3 bases and V 5 bases, and 9 bases lay outside the gene matches. This CDR3 has 15 residues. The CDR3 DNA reads TGTGCCAGCAGCCCGCAAGCGGGAGAGTTCTACGAGCAGTACTTC. Its translation: CASSPQAGEFYEQYF.

This clonotype was recorded a few times. V and J are TRBV24-1 and TRBJ2-1, with a weak D call TRBD2 (5 bases). This CDR3 has 15 residues. The germline V gene encodes CDR1 KGHDR and CDR2 SFDVKD. V lost 0 bases and J 1 base, leaving 6 bases between the germline ends. DNA of the CDR3: TGTGCCACCAGTGATTTGGAGGGTTCCTACAATGAGCAGTTCTTC. Translating gives CATSDLEGSYNEQFF.